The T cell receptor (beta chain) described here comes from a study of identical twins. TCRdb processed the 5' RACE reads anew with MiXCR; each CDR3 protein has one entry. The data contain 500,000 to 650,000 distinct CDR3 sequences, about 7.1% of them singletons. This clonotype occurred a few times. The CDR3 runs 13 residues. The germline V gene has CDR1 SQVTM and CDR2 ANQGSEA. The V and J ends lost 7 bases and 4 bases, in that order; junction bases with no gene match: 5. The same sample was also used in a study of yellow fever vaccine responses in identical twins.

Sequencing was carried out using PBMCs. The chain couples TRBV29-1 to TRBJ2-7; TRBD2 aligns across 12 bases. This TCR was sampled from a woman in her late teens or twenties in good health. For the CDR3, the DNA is TGCAGCGGTAGACTAGCGGGAGAGTACGAGCAGTACTTC. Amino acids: CSGRLAGEYEQYF.